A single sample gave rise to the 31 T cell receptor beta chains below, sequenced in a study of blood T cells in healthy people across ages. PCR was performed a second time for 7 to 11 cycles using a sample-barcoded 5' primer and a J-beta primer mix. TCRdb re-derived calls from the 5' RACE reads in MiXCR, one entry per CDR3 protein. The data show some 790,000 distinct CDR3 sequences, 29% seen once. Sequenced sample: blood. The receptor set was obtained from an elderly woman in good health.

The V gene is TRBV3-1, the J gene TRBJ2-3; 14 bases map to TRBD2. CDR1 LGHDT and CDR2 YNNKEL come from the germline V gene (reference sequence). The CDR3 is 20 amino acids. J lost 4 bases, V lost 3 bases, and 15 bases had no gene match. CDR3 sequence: CASSHLLSAGLAGDSDTQYF. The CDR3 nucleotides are TGTGCCAGCAGCCATCTTTTGTCGGCGGGACTAGCGGGGGACTCAGATACGCAGTATTTT.

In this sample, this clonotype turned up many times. The CDR3 bases are TGTGCCAGCAGCTCAAGACTAGCGGGGGGGCTGGAAGAGACCCAGTACTTC. It is translated as CASSSRLAGGLEETQYF. The chain has TRBV7-2 and TRBJ2-5, with 14 nucleotides matching TRBD2. The germline V gene has CDR1 SGHTA and CDR2 FQGNSA. This CDR3 comprises 17 residues. V lost 4 bases to trimming and J lost 3 bases; unmatched junction nucleotides: 7.

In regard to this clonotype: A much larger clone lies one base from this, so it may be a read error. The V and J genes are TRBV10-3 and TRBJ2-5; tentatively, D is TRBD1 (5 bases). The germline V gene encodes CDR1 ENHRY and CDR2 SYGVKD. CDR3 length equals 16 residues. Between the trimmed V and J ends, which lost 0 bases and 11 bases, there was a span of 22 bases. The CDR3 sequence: CAISESQGTAYNEQYF. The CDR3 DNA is TGTGCCATCAGTGAGTCCCAGGGTACGGCCTACAATGAGCAGTACTTC.

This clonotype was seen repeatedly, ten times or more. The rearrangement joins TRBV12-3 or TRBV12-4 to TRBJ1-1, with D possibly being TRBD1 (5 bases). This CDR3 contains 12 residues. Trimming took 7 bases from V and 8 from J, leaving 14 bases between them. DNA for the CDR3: TGTGCCAGCATCCAGATGGGGGGGGAAGCTTTCTTT. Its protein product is CASIQMGGEAFF.

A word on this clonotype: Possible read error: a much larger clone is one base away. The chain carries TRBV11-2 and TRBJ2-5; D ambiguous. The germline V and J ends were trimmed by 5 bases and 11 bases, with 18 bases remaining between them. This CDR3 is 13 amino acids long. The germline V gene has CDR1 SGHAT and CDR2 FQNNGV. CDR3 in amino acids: CASSPRWVNEQYF. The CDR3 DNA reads TGTGCCAGCAGCCCCCGCTGGGTCAATGAGCAGTACTTC. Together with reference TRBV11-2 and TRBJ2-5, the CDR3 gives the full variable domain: EAGVAQSPRYKIIEKRQSVAFWCNPISGHATLYWYQQILGQGPKLLIQFQNNGVVDDSQLPKDRFSAERLKGVDSTLKIQPAKLEDSAVYLCASSPRWVNEQYFGPGTRLLVL.

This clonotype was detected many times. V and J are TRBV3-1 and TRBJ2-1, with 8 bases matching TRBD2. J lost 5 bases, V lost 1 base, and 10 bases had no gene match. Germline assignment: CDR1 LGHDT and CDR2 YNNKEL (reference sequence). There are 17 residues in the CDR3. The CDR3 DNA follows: TGTGCCAGCAGCCAAGTGGCCGGGACTAGAGGGGACAATGAGCAGTTCTTC. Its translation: CASSQVAGTRGDNEQFF.

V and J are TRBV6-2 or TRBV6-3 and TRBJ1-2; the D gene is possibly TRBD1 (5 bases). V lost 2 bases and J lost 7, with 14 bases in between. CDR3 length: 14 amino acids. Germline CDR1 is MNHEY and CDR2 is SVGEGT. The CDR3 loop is CASSYQSQGGGYTF. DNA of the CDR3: TGTGCCAGCAGTTACCAGTCGCAGGGTGGTGGCTACACCTTC.

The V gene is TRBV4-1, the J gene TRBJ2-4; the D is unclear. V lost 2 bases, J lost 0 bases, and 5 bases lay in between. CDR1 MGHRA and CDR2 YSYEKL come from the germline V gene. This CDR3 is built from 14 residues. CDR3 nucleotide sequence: TGCGCCAGCAGCCAACGACTAGCCAAAAACATTCAGTACTTC. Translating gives CASSQRLAKNIQYF.

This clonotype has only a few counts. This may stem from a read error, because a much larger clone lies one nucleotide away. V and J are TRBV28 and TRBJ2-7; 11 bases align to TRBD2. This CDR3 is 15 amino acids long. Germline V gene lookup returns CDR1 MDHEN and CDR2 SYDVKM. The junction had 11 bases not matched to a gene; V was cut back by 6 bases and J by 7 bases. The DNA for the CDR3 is TGTGCCAGCAGACCTAGCGGGGGGACCTCCAATGAGCAGTACTTC. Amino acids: CASRPSGGTSNEQYF.

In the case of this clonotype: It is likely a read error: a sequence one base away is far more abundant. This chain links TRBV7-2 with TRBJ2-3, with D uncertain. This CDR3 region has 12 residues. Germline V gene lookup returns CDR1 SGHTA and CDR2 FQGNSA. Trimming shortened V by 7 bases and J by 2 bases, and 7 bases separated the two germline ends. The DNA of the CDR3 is TGTGCCAGCAACTCCCTCACAGATACGCAGTATTTT. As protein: CASNSLTDTQYF.

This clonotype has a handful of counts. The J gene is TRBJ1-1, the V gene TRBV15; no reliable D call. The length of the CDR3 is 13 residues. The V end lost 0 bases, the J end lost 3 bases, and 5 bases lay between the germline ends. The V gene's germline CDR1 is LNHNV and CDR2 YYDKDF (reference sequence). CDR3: CATSRDHDTEAFF. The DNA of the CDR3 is TGTGCCACCAGCAGAGATCACGACACTGAAGCTTTCTTT.

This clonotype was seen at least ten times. The CDR3 sequence is CASSETTGPNTQYF. Here the CDR3 DNA reads TGTGCCAGCAGCGAGACTACAGGACCAAATACGCAGTATTTT. V usage is TRBV9 and J usage is TRBJ2-3, with D possibly called TRBD1 or TRBD2 (5 bases each). The V and J ends lost 3 bases and 7 bases respectively, with 15 bases between them. Per germline, CDR1 SGDLS and CDR2 YYNGEE. The CDR3 length is 14 residues.

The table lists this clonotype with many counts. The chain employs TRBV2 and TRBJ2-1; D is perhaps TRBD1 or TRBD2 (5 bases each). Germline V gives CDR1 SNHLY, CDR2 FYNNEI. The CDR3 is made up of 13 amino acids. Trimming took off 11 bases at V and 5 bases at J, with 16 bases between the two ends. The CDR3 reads CAGEDGTDNEQFF. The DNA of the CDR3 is TGTGCCGGAGAAGACGGGACGGACAATGAGCAGTTCTTC.

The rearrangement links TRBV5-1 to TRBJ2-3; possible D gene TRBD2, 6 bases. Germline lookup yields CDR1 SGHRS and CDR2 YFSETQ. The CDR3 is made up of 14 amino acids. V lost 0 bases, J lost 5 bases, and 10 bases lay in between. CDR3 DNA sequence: TGCGCCAGCAGCTTGGATGGCGGGGAAGATACGCAGTATTTT. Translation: CASSLDGGEDTQYF.

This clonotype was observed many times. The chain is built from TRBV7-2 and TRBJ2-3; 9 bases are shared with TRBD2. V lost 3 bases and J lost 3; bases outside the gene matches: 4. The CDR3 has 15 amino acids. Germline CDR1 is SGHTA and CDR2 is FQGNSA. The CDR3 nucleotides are TGTGCCAGCAGCTTGAGCGGGGGGAAAACAGATACGCAGTATTTT. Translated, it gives CASSLSGGKTDTQYF.

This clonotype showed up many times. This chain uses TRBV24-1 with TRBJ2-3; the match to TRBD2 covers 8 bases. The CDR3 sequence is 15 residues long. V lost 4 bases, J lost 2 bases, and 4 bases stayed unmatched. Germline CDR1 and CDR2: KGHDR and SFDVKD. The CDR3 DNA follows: TGTGCCACCAGTGACGGGGGGGCCTACACAGATACGCAGTATTTT. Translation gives CATSDGGAYTDTQYF.

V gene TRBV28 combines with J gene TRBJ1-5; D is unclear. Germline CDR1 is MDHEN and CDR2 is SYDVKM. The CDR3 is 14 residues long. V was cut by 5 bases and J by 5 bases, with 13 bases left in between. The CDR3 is CASSTELSHQPQHF. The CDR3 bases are TGTGCCAGCAGTACGGAATTAAGCCATCAGCCCCAGCATTTT.

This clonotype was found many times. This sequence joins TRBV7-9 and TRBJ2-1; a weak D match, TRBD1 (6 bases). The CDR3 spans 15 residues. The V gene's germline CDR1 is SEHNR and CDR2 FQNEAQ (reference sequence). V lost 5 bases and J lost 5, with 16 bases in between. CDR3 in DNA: TGTGCCAGCAGCCTTGGGACAACTAGGGACAATGAGCAGTTCTTC. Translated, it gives CASSLGTTRDNEQFF.

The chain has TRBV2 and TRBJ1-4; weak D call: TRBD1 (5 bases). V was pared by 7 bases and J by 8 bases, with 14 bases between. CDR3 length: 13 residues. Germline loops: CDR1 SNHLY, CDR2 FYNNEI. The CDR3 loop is CASKRSGPEKLFF. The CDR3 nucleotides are TGTGCCAGCAAGAGGTCGGGGCCAGAAAAACTGTTTTTT. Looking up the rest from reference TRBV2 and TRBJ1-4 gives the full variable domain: EPEVTQTPSHQVTQMGQEVILRCVPISNHLYFYWYRQILGQKVEFLVSFYNNEISEKSEIFDDQFSVERPDGSNFTLKIRSTKLEDSAMYFCASKRSGPEKLFFGSGTQLSVL.

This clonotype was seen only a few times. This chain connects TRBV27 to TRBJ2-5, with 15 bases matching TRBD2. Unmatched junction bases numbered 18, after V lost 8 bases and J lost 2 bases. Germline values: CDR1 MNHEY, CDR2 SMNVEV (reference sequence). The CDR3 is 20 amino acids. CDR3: CASLPSTRTSGGARQETQYF. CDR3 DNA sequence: TGTGCCAGCCTGCCGTCGACTAGGACTAGCGGGGGGGCCCGGCAAGAGACCCAGTACTTC.

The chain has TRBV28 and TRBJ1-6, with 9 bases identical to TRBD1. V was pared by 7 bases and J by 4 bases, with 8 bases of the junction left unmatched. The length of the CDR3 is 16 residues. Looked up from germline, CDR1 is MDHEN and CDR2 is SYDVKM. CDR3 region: CASTSQTGGYNSPLHF. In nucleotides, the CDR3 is TGTGCCAGCACCTCTCAGACAGGGGGATATAATTCACCCCTCCACTTT.

CDR3 bases: TGCAGTGCCGATGATAATTCACCCCTCCACTTT. Translating it yields CSADDNSPLHF. This rearrangement joins TRBV20-1 to TRBJ1-6, with D unclear. CDR1 DFQATT and CDR2 SNEGSKA come from the germline V gene (reference sequence). This CDR3 region has 11 residues. Trimming took off 6 bases at V and 5 bases at J, with 5 bases between the two ends.

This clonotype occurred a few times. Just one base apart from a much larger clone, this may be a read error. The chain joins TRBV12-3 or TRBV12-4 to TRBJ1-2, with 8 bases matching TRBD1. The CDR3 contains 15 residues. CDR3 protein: CANSLVQGANYGYTF. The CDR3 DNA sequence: TGTGCCAACAGTTTGGTTCAGGGGGCCAACTATGGCTACACCTTC.

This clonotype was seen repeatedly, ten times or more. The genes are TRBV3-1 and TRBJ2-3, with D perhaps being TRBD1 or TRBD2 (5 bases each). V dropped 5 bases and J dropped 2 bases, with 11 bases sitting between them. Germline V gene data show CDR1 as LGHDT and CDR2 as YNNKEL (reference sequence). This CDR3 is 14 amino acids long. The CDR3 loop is CASSSPGTTDTQYF. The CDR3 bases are TGTGCCAGCAGCTCCCCAGGGACCACAGATACGCAGTATTTT.

The CDR3 region is CASSQGHLSGNTIYF. CDR3 in DNA: TGTGCCAGCAGCCAAGGACATCTCTCTGGAAACACCATATATTTT. The chain carries TRBV7-2 and TRBJ1-3; the D gene is possibly TRBD1 (5 bases). Germline V gene data show CDR1 as SGHTA and CDR2 as FQGNSA. Trimming removed 5 bases at V and 0 bases at J, with 11 bases between. The length of the CDR3 is 15 residues.

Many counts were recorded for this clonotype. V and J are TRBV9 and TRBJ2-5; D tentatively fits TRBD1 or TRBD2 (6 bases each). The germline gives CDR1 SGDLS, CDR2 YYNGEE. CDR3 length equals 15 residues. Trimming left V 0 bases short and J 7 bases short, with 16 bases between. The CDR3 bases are TGTGCCAGCAGCGTAGACTGGAGGGGGGAAGCGACCCAGTACTTC. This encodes CASSVDWRGEATQYF.

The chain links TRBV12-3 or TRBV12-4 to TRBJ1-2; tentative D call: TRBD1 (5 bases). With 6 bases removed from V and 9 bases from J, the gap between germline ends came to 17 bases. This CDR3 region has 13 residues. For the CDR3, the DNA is TGTGCCAGCAGCTTCAACAGGTTAAATCGCTACACCTTC. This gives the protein CASSFNRLNRYTF.

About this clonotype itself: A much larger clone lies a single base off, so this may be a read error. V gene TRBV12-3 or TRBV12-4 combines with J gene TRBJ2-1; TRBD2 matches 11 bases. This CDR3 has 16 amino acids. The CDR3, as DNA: TGTACCAGCAGTTTCTACCATAGCGGGGGGGCGAAGGAGCAGTTCTTC. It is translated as CTSSFYHSGGAKEQFF.

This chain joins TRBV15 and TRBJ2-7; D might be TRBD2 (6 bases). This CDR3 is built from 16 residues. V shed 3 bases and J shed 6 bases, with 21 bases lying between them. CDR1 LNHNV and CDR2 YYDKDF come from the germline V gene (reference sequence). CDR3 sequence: CATSSFSFGGSGEQYF. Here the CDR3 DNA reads TGTGCCACCAGCAGTTTTTCTTTCGGGGGTAGCGGCGAGCAGTACTTC. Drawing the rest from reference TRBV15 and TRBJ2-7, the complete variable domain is DAMVIQNPRYQVTQFGKPVTLSCSQTLNHNVMYWYQQKSSQAPKLLFHYYDKDFNNEADTPDNFQSRRPNTSFCFLDIRSPGLGDTAMYLCATSSFSFGGSGEQYFGPGTRLTVT.

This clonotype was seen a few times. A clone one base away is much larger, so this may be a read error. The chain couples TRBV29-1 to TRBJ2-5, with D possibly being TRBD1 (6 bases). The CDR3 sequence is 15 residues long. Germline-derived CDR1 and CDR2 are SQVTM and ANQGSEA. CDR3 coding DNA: TGCAGCGTTGTTGGGGGCAGAACTTTCCAAGAGGCCCAGTACTTC. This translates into CSVVGGRTFQEAQYF.

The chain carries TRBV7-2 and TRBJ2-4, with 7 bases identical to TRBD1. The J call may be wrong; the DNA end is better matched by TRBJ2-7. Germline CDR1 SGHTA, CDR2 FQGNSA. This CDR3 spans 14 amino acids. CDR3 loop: CASSFDRDLYEQYF. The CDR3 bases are TGTGCCAGCAGCTTCGACAGGGATTTGTACGAGCAGTACTTC.